These 30 T cell receptor beta chains originate from one sample sequenced in a study of T cell responses to AZD1222 COVID-19 vaccine. TCRdb's copy holds only in-frame clones and misses some; the assay was immunoSEQ multiplex PCR. The table includes 95,000 to 120,000 clones, about 86% detected once. Source: peripheral blood, taken on day 0 of AZD1222 vaccination. Source of these receptors: an adult in good health.

This rearrangement joins TRBV15 to TRBJ2-7; 9 bases are a match to TRBD1. Germline CDR1 and CDR2: LNHNV and YYDKDF (reference sequence). The CDR3 is 15 amino acids. The ends lost 5 bases at V and 0 bases at J; junction bases unmatched: 5. CDR3 in amino acids: CATSPDRGNSYEQYF. The CDR3 nucleotides read TGTGCCACCAGCCCCGACAGGGGGAACTCCTACGAGCAGTACTTC.

The V call is TRBV2, the J call TRBJ1-4, with no clear D. The V gene lost 7 bases and the J gene lost 6 bases, with 12 bases spanning the gap. The CDR3 is 13 residues long. The germline V gene encodes CDR1 SNHLY and CDR2 FYNNEI. CDR3 loop: CASNGGSHEKLFF. For the CDR3, the DNA is TGTGCCAGCAATGGAGGGAGTCATGAAAAACTGTTTTTT.

The V call is TRBV21-1, the J call TRBJ2-3; TRBD1 reflects the table's D call only, with no check against the DNA. TRBV21-1 is reported as a pseudogene. The CDR3 spans 19 residues. The CDR3 DNA sequence: TGTGCCAGCAGCAAGGAGCCTCGGATGGGACAGGCTAGCACAGATACGCAGTATTTT. Its translation: CASSKEPRMGQASTDTQYF.

This clone turned up a few times. The chain has TRBV28 and TRBJ1-1; no definite D call. With 9 bases removed from V and 6 bases from J, the gap between germline ends came to 17 bases. This CDR3 comprises 13 residues. CDR1 and CDR2 (germline): MDHEN, SYDVKM. DNA for the CDR3: TGTGCCAGTATACCTCCAAAGGGAGCTGAAGCTTTCTTT. It encodes CASIPPKGAEAFF.

The chain links TRBV11-3 to TRBJ2-7; D might be TRBD1 or TRBD2, each matching 5 bases. Trimming cost V 5 bases and J 0 bases, with 11 bases left between them. The CDR3 loop spans 14 amino acids. Germline loops: CDR1 SGHNT, CDR2 YENEEA. The CDR3 DNA sequence: TGTGCCAGCAGCCCCCCGGGGCCCTCCTACGAGCAGTACTTC. Its translation: CASSPPGPSYEQYF.

The chain recombines TRBV5-1 with TRBJ1-1; 7 nucleotides match TRBD1. Germline V gives CDR1 SGHRS, CDR2 YFSETQ. The CDR3 has 14 amino acids. V trimming: 4 bases; J trimming: 2 bases; junction bases outside the gene matches: 5. The CDR3 nucleotides read TGCGCCAGCAGCGAGGGACAGATAAACACTGAAGCTTTCTTT. Residues: CASSEGQINTEAFF.

This chain links TRBV4-3 with TRBJ2-6; D is unclear. V lost 0 bases, J lost 2 bases, and 2 bases lay in between. Per germline, CDR1 LGHNA and CDR2 YSLEER. The CDR3 is 14 amino acids. CDR3 bases: TGCGCCAGCAGCCAAGAGCCTGGGGCCAACGTCCTGACTTTC. Its translation: CASSQEPGANVLTF.

V gene TRBV24-1 combines with J gene TRBJ1-1; no reliable D call. The germline V and J ends were trimmed by 3 bases and 11 bases, with 18 bases remaining between them. CDR1 and CDR2 (germline): KGHDR, SFDVKD. CDR3 size: 14 residues. The CDR3 region has the DNA TGTGCCACCAGTGATCGAGTGGGTGAAGCGGATGCTTTCTTT. Its translation: CATSDRVGEADAFF.

CDR3 nucleotide sequence: TGTGCCAGCAGTCCCGGGACTAGCGGGGGGGGCGCCACAGATACGCAGTATTTT. As protein: CASSPGTSGGGATDTQYF. The rearrangement uses TRBV5-4 and TRBJ2-3; 16 bases match TRBD2. Germline CDR1 and CDR2: SGHNT and YYREEE (reference sequence). V dropped 5 bases and J dropped 2; count of bases not matched to a gene: 8. CDR3 size: 18 residues.

This rearrangement joins TRBV19 to TRBJ2-7; 7 bases agree with TRBD1. The CDR3 contains 11 residues. V lost 4 bases to trimming and J lost 6 bases; unmatched junction nucleotides: 0. Germline-derived CDR1 and CDR2 are LNHDA and SQIVND (reference sequence). The CDR3 DNA follows: TGTGCCAGTAGTAACAGGGGCGAGCAGTACTTC. This translates into CASSNRGEQYF.

The chain carries TRBV9 and TRBJ1-2; a weak D match, TRBD1 (5 bases). The CDR3 covers 13 residues. V lost 0 bases, J lost 6 bases, and 9 bases lay in between. CDR1 SGDLS and CDR2 YYNGEE come from the germline V gene. The CDR3 DNA reads TGTGCCAGCAGCGTAGGTCAGGGCCATGGCTACACCTTC. Translated, it gives CASSVGQGHGYTF.

This clone is a singleton in its sample. As DNA, the CDR3 is TGCGCCAGCAGCCAAGGGGGCGAGGGTGAAAAACTGTTTTTT. Translating gives CASSQGGEGEKLFF. The V gene is TRBV4-1, the J gene TRBJ1-4; possibly TRBD1 for D (5 bases). The ends were cut back, 1 base at V and 7 bases at J, with 10 bases in the middle. This CDR3 comprises 14 residues. Germline V CDR1 and CDR2: MGHRA, YSYEKL.

This chain links TRBV18 with TRBJ2-3, with no clear D. V lost 8 bases and J 0 bases, leaving 12 bases between the germline ends. Germline values: CDR1 KGHSH, CDR2 LQKENI. The CDR3 has 14 amino acids. Written as DNA, the CDR3 is TGTGCCAGCCTTCTCACTGCGAGCACAGATACGCAGTATTTT. Translating gives CASLLTASTDTQYF. The full variable domain, with the rest looked up from reference TRBV18 and TRBJ2-3, is NAGVMQNPRHLVRRRGQEARLRCSPMKGHSHVYWYRQLPEEGLKFMVYLQKENIIDESGMPKERFSAEFPKEGPSILRIQQVVRGDSAAYFCASLLTASTDTQYFGPGTRLTVL.

The chain recombines TRBV18 with TRBJ1-6; 8 positions match TRBD1. Trimming removed 3 bases from V and 8 bases from J; junction bases left unmatched: 6. Per germline, CDR1 KGHSH and CDR2 LQKENI. This CDR3 comprises 15 residues. CDR3 amino acids: CASSPEGTGDSPLHF. The DNA of the CDR3 is TGTGCCAGCTCACCGGAGGGGACAGGAGATTCACCCCTCCACTTT.

V is TRBV7-2 and J is TRBJ1-3; 7 nucleotides agree with TRBD1. There are 16 residues in the CDR3. Germline CDR1 SGHTA, CDR2 FQGNSA. With 5 bases clipped from V and 0 bases from J, the junction kept 7 bases outside the gene matches. This CDR3 reads CASSRGQLLSGNTIYF. CDR3 bases: TGTGCCAGCAGCCGGGGACAGCTTCTCTCTGGAAACACCATATATTTT.

The chain carries TRBV7-2 and TRBJ1-4; maybe TRBD1 (6 bases). The CDR3 totals 16 residues. Germline V gene lookup returns CDR1 SGHTA and CDR2 FQGNSA. Trimming cost V 8 bases and J 7 bases, with 23 bases left between them. This CDR3 reads CASHRGARRAGEKLFF. As DNA, the CDR3 is TGTGCCAGCCATAGGGGGGCACGCAGGGCGGGTGAAAAACTGTTTTTT.

As concerns this clone: Compared with germline, one end of the junction differs, possibly owing to a read error. The chain is built from TRBV28 and TRBJ1-4; tentative D call: TRBD1 (6 bases). Looked up from germline, CDR1 is MDHEN and CDR2 is SYDVKM. The CDR3 extends over 14 amino acids. The CDR3: CARRRGGADEKLFF. The CDR3, as DNA: TGTGCCCGCAGGCGGGGGGGGGCTGATGAAAAACTGTTTTTT.

The chain employs TRBV7-9 and TRBJ2-5, with 7 bases identical to TRBD1. V shed 3 bases and J 1 base; nucleotides not matched to a gene: 2. In germline, CDR1 is SEHNR, CDR2 FQNEAQ (reference sequence). This CDR3 is 14 amino acids long. The DNA for the CDR3 is TGTGCCAGCAGCTTTCGGACAGGCCAAGAGACCCAGTACTTC. Protein sequence: CASSFRTGQETQYF.

The chain recombines TRBV19 with TRBJ1-3; D ambiguous. The ends were cut back, 3 bases at V and 0 bases at J, with 6 bases in the middle. Germline CDR1 and CDR2: LNHDA and SQIVND (reference sequence). The CDR3 has 14 amino acids. The CDR3 is CASSMSLSGNTIYF. The CDR3 region has the DNA TGTGCCAGTAGTATGTCACTCTCTGGAAACACCATATATTTT. The variable domain in full, with the rest retrieved from reference TRBV19 and TRBJ1-3, is DGGITQSPKYLFRKEGQNVTLSCEQNLNHDAMYWYRQDPGQGLRLIYYSQIVNDFQKGDIAEGYSVSREKKESFPLTVTSAQKNPTAFYLCASSMSLSGNTIYFGEGSWLTVV.

This clone occurred once. This rearrangement joins TRBV30 to TRBJ1-4; D not certain. With 2 bases removed from V and 7 bases from J, the gap between germline ends came to 14 bases. The length of the CDR3 is 14 residues. CDR1 GTSNPN and CDR2 SVGIG come from the germline V gene (reference sequence). This CDR3 is CAWSSGVGGEKLFF. In DNA form, the CDR3 reads TGTGCCTGGAGTAGTGGGGTGGGAGGTGAAAAACTGTTTTTT.

The rearrangement links TRBV5-1 to TRBJ1-2, with D uncertain. Germline V lookup: CDR1 SGHRS, CDR2 YFSETQ. This CDR3 region has 14 residues. The ends were cut back, 0 bases at V and 1 base at J, with 7 bases in the middle. The CDR3 here is CASSLGVNNYGYTF. The CDR3 DNA sequence: TGCGCCAGCAGCTTGGGGGTGAATAACTATGGCTACACCTTC.

CDR3 DNA: TGTGCCAGCAGCTTGGTAGGCGGGAGCGCCAATGAGCAGTTCTTC. Translation: CASSLVGGSANEQFF. The chain is built from TRBV5-6 and TRBJ2-1; TRBD2 agrees at 7 bases. V lost 0 bases and J lost 6; bases outside the gene matches: 6. The V gene's germline CDR1 is SGHDT and CDR2 YYEEEE. The CDR3 totals 15 residues. The full variable domain, with the rest looked up from reference TRBV5-6 and TRBJ2-1, is DAGVTQSPTHLIKTRGQQVTLRCSPKSGHDTVSWYQQALGQGPQFIFQYYEEEERQRGNFPDRFSGHQFPNYSSELNVNALLLGDSALYLCASSLVGGSANEQFFGPGTRLTVL.

The chain couples TRBV6-5 to TRBJ1-3; D is perhaps TRBD1 (6 bases). Trimming took 6 bases from V and 6 from J, leaving 18 bases between them. Germline CDR1 is MNHEY and CDR2 is SVGAGI. The CDR3 is 15 amino acids. The CDR3 coding sequence is TGTGCCAGCAGAGAGGAGCCAGGGGTAATAAACACCATATATTTT. Its translation is CASREEPGVINTIYF.

The chain uses TRBV2 and TRBJ2-7, with a possible D match to TRBD2 (7 bases). The germline V gene has CDR1 SNHLY and CDR2 FYNNEI. This CDR3 is 14 amino acids long. Trimming took 6 bases from V and 0 from J, leaving 12 bases between them. Written as DNA, the CDR3 is TGTGCCAGCAGGAAGGGGGAGGGCTCCTACGAGCAGTACTTC. Encoded protein: CASRKGEGSYEQYF.

The chain links TRBV6-1 to TRBJ1-3, with D possibly being TRBD1 (6 bases). CDR1 and CDR2 from the germline V gene are MNHNS and SASEGT. Trimming removed 3 bases from V and 3 bases from J, with 12 bases in between. The CDR3 is 15 amino acids. The CDR3 sequence: CASSESGGLGNTIYF. The CDR3 nucleotides are TGTGCCAGCAGTGAGTCGGGGGGCCTTGGAAACACCATATATTTT.

V usage is TRBV19 and J usage is TRBJ1-5; possibly TRBD1 for D (6 bases). This CDR3 is 14 amino acids long. Between the trimmed V and J ends, which lost 7 bases and 7 bases, there was a span of 17 bases. Looked up from germline, CDR1 is LNHDA and CDR2 is SQIVND (reference sequence). CDR3 sequence (DNA): TGTGCCAGTACCCCACAGGGTTCCGGCCAGCCCCAGCATTTT. Its translation is CASTPQGSGQPQHF.

This clone turned up a few times. This rearrangement joins TRBV6-5 to TRBJ1-5; D gene ambiguous. The CDR3 loop spans 13 amino acids. V lost 10 bases to trimming and J lost 1 base, with 11 bases between them. CDR1 and CDR2 from the germline V gene are MNHEY and SVGAGI. The CDR3 sequence is CATRGGSNQPQHF. Written as DNA, the CDR3 is TGTGCCACCCGGGGTGGGAGCAATCAGCCCCAGCATTTT.

V and J are TRBV6-5 and TRBJ2-1; 7 nucleotides agree with TRBD1. Germline lookup yields CDR1 MNHEY and CDR2 SVGAGI. Trimming cost V 6 bases and J 7 bases; bases outside gene matches: 9. The length of the CDR3 is 14 residues. CDR3 nucleotide sequence: TGTGCCAGCAGCTCTCCGGGACAGACGAATGAGCAGTTCTTC. It translates to CASSSPGQTNEQFF.

The chain has TRBV3-1 (or the pseudogene TRBV3-2) and TRBJ1-3; 9 bases fit TRBD1. The V gene end was trimmed by 1 base and the J gene end by 11 bases; junction bases not matched to a gene: 12. This CDR3 region has 16 residues. Germline CDR1 and CDR2: LGHDT and YNNKEL (reference sequence). This CDR3 is CASSQVGTGRSKSIYF. The CDR3 bases are TGTGCCAGCAGCCAAGTCGGGACAGGGAGATCGAAATCCATATATTTT.

The chain has TRBV28 and TRBJ1-1; the match to TRBD1 covers 9 bases. The CDR3 loop spans 15 amino acids. Germline CDR1 MDHEN, CDR2 SYDVKM. Unmatched junction bases numbered 8, after V lost 5 bases and J lost 4 bases. Here the CDR3 reads CASSERDRVGTEAFF. The CDR3 DNA reads TGTGCCAGCAGTGAACGGGACAGGGTTGGCACTGAAGCTTTCTTT.